A selection of T cell receptor beta chains follows, all from one sample in a study of response to subunit inactivated influenza vaccine. MiXCR was run by TCRdb on the RT-PCR reads, yielding one entry per CDR3 protein. The sample lists about 500,000 distinct CDR3 sequences, 10% to 15% occurring once. The input for sequencing was PBMCs from blood, taken more than 35 days after vaccination. The source is a man aged 45-65 years who received an inactivated influenza vaccine. Both conserved end residues are part of each CDR3. Each record gives: clone size, J gene, D gene, V gene, CDR3 protein, CDR3 DNA. D genes are given only for firm matches. A row's size may be missing; if present it is once, few, many or a size class.

once TRBJ2-5 TRBD1 TRBV5-1 CASSRGQGEGETQYF TGCGCCAGCAGCCGAGGACAGGGTGAGGGAGAGACCCAGTACTTC
few TRBJ2-7 . TRBV7-9 CASSSTVWSYEQYF TGTGCCAGCAGCTCGACAGTTTGGTCCTACGAGCAGTACTTC
many TRBJ2-1 . TRBV6-1 CASRGQGVVSYNEQFF TGTGCCAGCAGGGGTCAGGGCGTCGTCTCCTACAATGAGCAGTTCTTC
many TRBJ1-6 TRBD1 TRBV4-1 CASSQGKDRGDPLHF TGCGCCAGCAGCCAGGGGAAGGACAGGGGAGACCCCCTCCACTTT
few TRBJ1-4 . TRBV11-2 CASSTPDATNEKLFF TGTGCCAGCAGCACTCCAGATGCAACTAATGAAAAACTGTTTTTT
few TRBJ2-2 TRBD1 TRBV10-2 CASSGTGGESSNTGELFF TGCGCCAGCAGCGGGACAGGGGGCGAGAGTTCGAACACCGGGGAGCTGTTTTTT
few TRBJ1-5 TRBD1 TRBV9 CASSGTGAQPQHF TGTGCCAGCAGCGGTACAGGGGCTCAGCCCCAGCATTTT
. TRBJ2-7 . TRBV5-6 CASSLYPYEQYF TGTGCCAGCAGCTTGTACCCCTACGAGCAGTACTTC
many TRBJ2-6 TRBD1 TRBV10-3 CAIRGGQGASSGANVLTF TGTGCCATCAGAGGCGGACAGGGGGCATCGTCCGGGGCCAACGTCCTGACTTTC
many TRBJ1-1 . TRBV19 CASSMGGTEAFF TGTGCCAGTAGTATGGGGGGCACTGAAGCTTTCTTT
many TRBJ2-5 . TRBV20-1 CSAIADQETQYF TGCAGTGCTATCGCGGATCAAGAGACCCAGTACTTC
. TRBJ2-3 . TRBV7-2 CASGRGAGDTQYF TGTGCCAGCGGCCGCGGGGCCGGAGATACGCAGTATTTT
few TRBJ2-1 TRBD2 TRBV20-1 CSARDRLAGGNEQFF TGCAGTGCTAGAGACCGACTAGCGGGAGGGAATGAGCAGTTCTTC
many TRBJ2-3 . TRBV12-3/TRBV12-4 CASSFSLNTDTQYF TGTGCCAGCAGTTTCAGCCTAAACACAGATACGCAGTATTTT
few TRBJ2-1 . TRBV20-1 CSAVGSSRMSSYNEQFF TGCAGTGCAGTCGGGTCTTCCCGTATGAGCTCCTACAATGAGCAGTTCTTC
few TRBJ2-5 TRBD1 TRBV6-2/TRBV6-3 CASSYSVGQGEFGFQETQYF TGTGCCAGCAGTTACTCGGTTGGACAGGGGGAATTTGGATTCCAAGAGACCCAGTACTTC
many TRBJ2-3 TRBD2 TRBV11-2 CASSLSLASGRPSTDTQYF TGTGCCAGCAGCTTATCATTGGCTAGCGGGAGGCCCAGCACAGATACGCAGTATTTT
few TRBJ1-2 TRBD1 TRBV20-1 CSEDRGRGYGYTF TGCAGTGAAGACAGGGGGCGCGGCTATGGCTACACCTTC